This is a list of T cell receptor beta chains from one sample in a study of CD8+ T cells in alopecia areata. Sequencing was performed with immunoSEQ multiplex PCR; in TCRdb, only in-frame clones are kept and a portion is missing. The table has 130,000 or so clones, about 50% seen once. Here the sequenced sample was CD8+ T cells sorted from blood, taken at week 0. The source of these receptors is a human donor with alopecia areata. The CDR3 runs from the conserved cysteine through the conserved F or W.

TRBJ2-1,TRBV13,CASSARGGGYNEQFF
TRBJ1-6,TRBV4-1,CASSQDPNSPLHF
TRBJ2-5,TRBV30,CAWSRLAGGKYQETQYF
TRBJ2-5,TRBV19,CASSRNGEETQYF
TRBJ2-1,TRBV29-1,CSVVGGPHNEQFF
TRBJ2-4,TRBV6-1,CASSDATGGANIQYF
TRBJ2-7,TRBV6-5,CASSYQAYDEQYF
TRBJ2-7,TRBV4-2,CASSQDNAGSSYEQYF
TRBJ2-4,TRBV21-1,CASSKPTGTGKRGAKNIQYF
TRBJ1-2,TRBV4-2,CASSQDRVRGTNYGYTF
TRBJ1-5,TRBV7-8,CASSPRESNQPQHF
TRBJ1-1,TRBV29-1,CSVVPENTEAFF
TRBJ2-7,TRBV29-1,CSVDAGSYEQYF
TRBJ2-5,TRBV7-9,CASSLAALAGEETQYF
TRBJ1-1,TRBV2,CASSDSGSTEAFF
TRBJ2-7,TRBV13,CASSLEGSYEQYF
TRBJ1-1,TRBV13,CASSFWGTEAFF
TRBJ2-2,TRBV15,CATSIWTENTGELFF
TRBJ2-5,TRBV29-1,CSVEGLAGGETQYF
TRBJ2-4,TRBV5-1,CASSSGTGVENIQYF
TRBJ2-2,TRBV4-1,CASSQPKRTGGFTGELFF
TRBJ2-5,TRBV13,CASSLGTSDHQETQYF
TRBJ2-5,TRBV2,CASSEPPRDISAEETQYF
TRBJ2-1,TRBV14,CASSPLGSSYNEQFF
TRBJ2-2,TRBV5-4,CASSPKPTENTGELFF
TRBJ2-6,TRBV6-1,CASSEENSGANVLTF
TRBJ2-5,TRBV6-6,CASSYSTSGGETQYF
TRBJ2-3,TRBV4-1,CASSQVGLSTDTQYF
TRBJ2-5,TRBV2,CASSPYGGGQETQYF